The present T cell receptor (beta chain) was sequenced within a study of T cell repertoires in cytomegalovirus infection. Study-level information: CMV infection and matching HLA type were both indicated by public TCR beta signatures. Study-level findings and limits: Cumulative public TCR beta family frequency identified carriers of CMV plus the relevant HLA. CMV-specific TCR beta clonotypes restricted by HLA-C were the ones dominating the ex vivo response.

The table lists this clonotype with many counts. Its antigen is not identified. With 2 bases clipped from V and 5 bases from J, the junction kept 9 bases outside the gene matches. Germline loops: CDR1 SGHVS, CDR2 FQNEAQ. CDR3 length: 16 amino acids. TCRdb redid the calling of the reads with MiXCR, one entry per CDR3 protein. The profile covers some 250,000 distinct CDR3 sequences, with 9.1% appearing a single time and approximately 16% taken by the ten largest. Sequences were obtained from PBMCs. The chain recombines TRBV7-8 with TRBJ2-7, with 10 bases fitting TRBD2. This clonotype was sampled from a human donor in good health (CMV status not recorded). Some clones in this sample may be carry-over from other donors' samples. Here the CDR3 reads CASSLRPSGSAHEQYF. For the CDR3, the DNA is TGTGCCAGCAGCTTACGCCCTAGCGGGAGTGCCCACGAGCAGTACTTC.